These 9 T cell receptor beta chains were sequenced from one sample in a study of persistence of HIV-infected CD4 T cells. These receptors' antigens are unknown. This was the immunoSEQ version 4 assay in survey mode. The protocol was immunoSEQ multiplex PCR, while the TCRdb copy is restricted to in-frame clones and leaves out a portion. The sample has tens of thousands of clones, about 77% seen once. An overlapping HIV-1 Gag peptide pool stimulated these cells at 0.95 to 1 ug/peptide/mL. Sorted nonresponding memory CD4+ T cells were CD40L-negative, CD69-negative, CD45RO-high. The sample in question was CD4+ T cells sorted from PBMCs after roughly 17-hour stimulation, obtained from a patient who received antiretroviral therapy. The receptors derive from an adult man with HIV who was CMV-seropositive.

The CDR3 DNA is TGTGCCAGCAGCTTATACAGCGGTCCTAACTATGGCTACACCTTC. This sequence encodes CASSLYSGPNYGYTF. The chain is built from TRBV7-2 and TRBJ1-2; no reliable D call. Germline V gives CDR1 SGHTA, CDR2 FQGNSA. The CDR3 runs to 15 residues. V dropped 2 bases and J dropped 0 bases, with 10 bases sitting between them.

The J gene is TRBJ2-4, the V gene TRBV7-9; no definite D call. Trimming pared 1 base from V and 9 bases from J, leaving 7 bases between. Germline-derived CDR1 and CDR2 are SEHNR and FQNEAQ (reference sequence). This CDR3 has 12 amino acids. In nucleotides, the CDR3 is TGTGCCAGCAGCTTAGAAGTCGGCATTCAGTACTTC. It translates to CASSLEVGIQYF.

V gene TRBV3-1 (or the pseudogene TRBV3-2) combines with J gene TRBJ1-3; D unresolved. Per the germline V gene, CDR1 is LGHDT and CDR2 is YNNKEL (reference sequence). The CDR3 length is 17 residues. Between the trimmed V and J ends, which lost 4 bases and 2 bases, there was a span of 18 bases. CDR3 DNA sequence: TGTGCCAGCAGCCCCCTTCTAGCGAGCGCAGCTGGAAACACCATATATTTT. Translation: CASSPLLASAAGNTIYF.

Within the sample, this clone is medium-sized. J is TRBJ1-4 and V is TRBV5-6; D unclear. Germline values: CDR1 SGHDT, CDR2 YYEEEE. V gave up 3 bases and J gave up 8 bases, with 11 bases separating them. This CDR3 has 13 amino acids. The CDR3 loop is CASSSQWREKLFF. In DNA, the CDR3 is TGTGCCAGCAGCTCGCAGTGGAGGGAAAAACTGTTTTTT.

V and J are TRBV19 and TRBJ2-7, with D possibly TRBD2 on 6 matching bases. The length of the CDR3 is 14 residues. CDR1 and CDR2 (germline): LNHDA, SQIVND (reference sequence). Deletions cut 3 bases from V and 6 bases from J, with 15 bases between. DNA for the CDR3: TGTGCCAGTAGTATGGGGCAGAACGGGGGCGAGCAGTACTTC. Protein sequence: CASSMGQNGGEQYF.

The V and J genes are TRBV18 and TRBJ2-2; TRBD1 agrees at 9 bases. CDR1 and CDR2 (germline): KGHSH, LQKENI. After removal of 4 bases from V and 6 bases from J, the junction contained 6 bases not matched to a gene. The CDR3 contains 15 residues. The CDR3 spells CASSLGTGYAGELFF. The CDR3 nucleotides are TGTGCCAGCTCACTTGGGACAGGGTACGCCGGGGAGCTGTTTTTT. The variable domain in full, completed from reference TRBV18 and TRBJ2-2, reads NAGVMQNPRHLVRRRGQEARLRCSPMKGHSHVYWYRQLPEEGLKFMVYLQKENIIDESGMPKERFSAEFPKEGPSILRIQQVVRGDSAAYFCASSLGTGYAGELFFGEGSRLTVL.

V gene TRBV19 combines with J gene TRBJ1-5; 8 nucleotides align to TRBD1. The length of the CDR3 is 17 residues. Trimming took 4 bases from V and 2 from J; bases not matched to a gene: 10. From germline, CDR1 is LNHDA and CDR2 SQIVND (reference sequence). CDR3 coding DNA: TGTGCCAGTAGTACAACCAGGACAGGGAGTGGCAATCAGCCCCAGCATTTT. It encodes CASSTTRTGSGNQPQHF.

A few counts support this clone. V gene TRBV27 combines with J gene TRBJ2-1; TRBD2 agrees at 12 bases. Looked up from germline, CDR1 is MNHEY and CDR2 is SMNVEV (reference sequence). J gave up 1 base and V 7 bases, and 2 bases lay outside the gene matches. This CDR3 contains 15 residues. As DNA, the CDR3 is TGTGCCAGCAAACTAGCGGGGGGATCCTACAATGAGCAGTTCTTC. Translated, it gives CASKLAGGSYNEQFF.

The J gene is TRBJ1-3, the V gene TRBV6-5; 9 nucleotides align to TRBD1. CDR3 length equals 16 residues. Germline CDR1 and CDR2: MNHEY and SVGAGI. J was trimmed by 0 bases and V by 2 bases; bases with no gene match: 2. The CDR3 here is CASSYGGQGSGNTIYF. CDR3 nucleotides: TGTGCCAGCAGTTACGGGGGACAGGGCTCTGGAAACACCATATATTTT.